This TCR beta chain was sequenced during a study of blood T cell repertoires in COVID-19. Whole-study context: PBMCs, B-cell-depleted T cells, or T cells provided the cDNA or gDNA that made up the material.

This clone showed up just a few times. Only in-frame clones appear in the TCRdb table, and some are missing; sequencing was by immunoSEQ multiplex PCR. The sample lists 300,000 to 400,000 clones; about nine tenths were seen once. Trimming shortened V by 4 bases and J by 3 bases, and 9 bases separated the two germline ends. Germline CDR1 reads KGHSH; CDR2 reads LQKENI. This CDR3 region has 13 residues. The sequence was collected from a man in his forties or fifties with active or convalescent COVID-19. The chain carries TRBV18 and TRBJ1-1; no clear D gene. The sample comprised peripheral blood. Written as DNA, the CDR3 is TGTGCCAGCTCACGAGTTTCCGACACTGAAGCTTTCTTT. This translates into CASSRVSDTEAFF.